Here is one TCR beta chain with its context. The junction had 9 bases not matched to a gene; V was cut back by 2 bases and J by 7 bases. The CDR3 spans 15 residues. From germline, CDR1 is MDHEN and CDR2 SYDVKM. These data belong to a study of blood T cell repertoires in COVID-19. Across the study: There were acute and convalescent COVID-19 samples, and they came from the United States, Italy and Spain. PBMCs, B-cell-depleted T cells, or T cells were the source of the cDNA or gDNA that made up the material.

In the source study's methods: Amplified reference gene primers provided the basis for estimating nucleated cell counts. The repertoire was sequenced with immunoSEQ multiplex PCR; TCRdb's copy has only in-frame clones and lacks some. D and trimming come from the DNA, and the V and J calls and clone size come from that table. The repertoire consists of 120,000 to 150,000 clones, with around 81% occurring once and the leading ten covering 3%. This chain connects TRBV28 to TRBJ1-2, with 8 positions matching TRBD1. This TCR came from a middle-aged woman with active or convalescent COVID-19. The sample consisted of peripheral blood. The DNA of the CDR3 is TGTGCCAGCAGTTTACATAGGACAGGGTATGCTGGCTACACCTTC. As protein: CASSLHRTGYAGYTF.